The entry that follows covers one T cell receptor beta chain sequence. Other DNA sequences in this specimen translate into the identical CDR3. Germline V lookup: CDR1 SGHTA, CDR2 FQGNSA. The ends lost 1 base at V and 0 bases at J; junction bases unmatched: 3. The CDR3 contains 15 residues. The data derive from a study of blood T cell repertoires in COVID-19. Some clones are missing from TCRdb's copy, which holds only in-frame ones; the method was immunoSEQ multiplex PCR. The table records fewer than 350,000 clones, around 90% of them present only once. The chain employs TRBV7-2 and TRBJ2-7; 7 bases line up with TRBD2. The origin of this receptor is a man aged 25 to 40 with COVID-19, enrolled during active disease. The sample was peripheral blood. Here the CDR3 reads CASSLVGGSSYEQYF. CDR3 DNA: TGTGCCAGCAGCTTAGTGGGGGGGAGCTCCTACGAGCAGTACTTC.